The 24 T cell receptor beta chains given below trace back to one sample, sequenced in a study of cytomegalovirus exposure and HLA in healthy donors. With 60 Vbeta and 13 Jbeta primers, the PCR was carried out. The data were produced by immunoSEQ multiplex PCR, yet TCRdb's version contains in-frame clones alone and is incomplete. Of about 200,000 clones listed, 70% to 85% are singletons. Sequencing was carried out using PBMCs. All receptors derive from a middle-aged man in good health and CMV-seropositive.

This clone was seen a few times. The CDR3 nucleotides are TGTGCCAGCATGACAGGGAAGGGGACCTACGAGCAGTACTTC. Translating it yields CASMTGKGTYEQYF. The V gene is TRBV6-1, the J gene TRBJ2-7; 7 bases line up with TRBD1. The CDR3 runs 14 residues. CDR1 and CDR2 (germline): MNHNS, SASEGT. J was trimmed by 2 bases and V by 7 bases; bases with no gene match: 8.

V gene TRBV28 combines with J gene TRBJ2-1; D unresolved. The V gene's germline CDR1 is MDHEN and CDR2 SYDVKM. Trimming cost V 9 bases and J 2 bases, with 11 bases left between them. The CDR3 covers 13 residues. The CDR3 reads CASSSGPYNEQFF. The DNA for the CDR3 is TGTGCCAGTTCTAGTGGTCCCTACAATGAGCAGTTCTTC.

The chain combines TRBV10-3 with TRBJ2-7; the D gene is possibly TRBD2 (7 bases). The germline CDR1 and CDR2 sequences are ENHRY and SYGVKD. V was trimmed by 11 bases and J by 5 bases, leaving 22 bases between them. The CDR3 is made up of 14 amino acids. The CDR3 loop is CAAWGGLGWDEQYF. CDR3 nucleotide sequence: TGTGCCGCCTGGGGGGGGCTAGGGTGGGACGAGCAGTACTTC.

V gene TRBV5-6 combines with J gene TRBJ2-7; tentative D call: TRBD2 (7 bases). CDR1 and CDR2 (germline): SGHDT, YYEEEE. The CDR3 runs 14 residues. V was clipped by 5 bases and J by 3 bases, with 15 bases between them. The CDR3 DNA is TGTGCCAGCAGTCGGGGGGCAGCTTTCTACGAGCAGTACTTC. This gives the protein CASSRGAAFYEQYF.

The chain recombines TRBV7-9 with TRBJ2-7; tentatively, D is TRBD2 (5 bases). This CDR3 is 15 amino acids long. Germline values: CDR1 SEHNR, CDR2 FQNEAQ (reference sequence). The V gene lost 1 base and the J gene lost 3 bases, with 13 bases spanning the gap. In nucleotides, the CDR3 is TGTGCCAGCAGCTTAGAGTGGAGGAACAGCTACGAGCAGTACTTC. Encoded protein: CASSLEWRNSYEQYF.

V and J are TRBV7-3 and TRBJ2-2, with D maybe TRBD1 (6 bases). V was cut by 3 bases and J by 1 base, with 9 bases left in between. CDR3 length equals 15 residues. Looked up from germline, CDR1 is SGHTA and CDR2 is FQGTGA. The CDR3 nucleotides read TGTGCCAGCAGCTTGATGGGACAGAACACCGGGGAGCTGTTTTTT. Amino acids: CASSLMGQNTGELFF.

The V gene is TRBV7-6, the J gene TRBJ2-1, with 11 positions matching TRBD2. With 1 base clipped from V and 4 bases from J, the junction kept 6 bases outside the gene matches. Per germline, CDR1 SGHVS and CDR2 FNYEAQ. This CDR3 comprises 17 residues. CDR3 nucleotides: TGTGCCAGCAGCTTAGAAGCGTCTAGCGGGGGGTACAATGAGCAGTTCTTC. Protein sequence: CASSLEASSGGYNEQFF.

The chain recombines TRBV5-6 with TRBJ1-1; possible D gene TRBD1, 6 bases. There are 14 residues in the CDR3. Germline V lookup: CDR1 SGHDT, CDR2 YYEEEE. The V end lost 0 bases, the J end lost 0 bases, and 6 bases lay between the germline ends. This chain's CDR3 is CASSLEGVNTEAFF. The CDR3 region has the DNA TGTGCCAGCAGCTTGGAGGGGGTGAACACTGAAGCTTTCTTT.

CDR3 coding DNA: TGTGCCTGGACCCCGGGACAGGGTTTAAGCCAAGAGACCCAGTACTTC. Residues: CAWTPGQGLSQETQYF. The chain employs TRBV30 and TRBJ2-5; TRBD1 agrees at 9 bases. The CDR3 runs to 16 residues. Germline V gives CDR1 GTSNPN, CDR2 SVGIG (reference sequence). Trimming took 4 bases from V and 1 from J; bases not matched to a gene: 10.

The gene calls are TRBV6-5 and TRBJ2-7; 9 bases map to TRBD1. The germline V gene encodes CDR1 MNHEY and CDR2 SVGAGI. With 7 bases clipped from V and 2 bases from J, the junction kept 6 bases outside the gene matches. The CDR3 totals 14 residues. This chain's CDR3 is CASTKDRGAYEQYF. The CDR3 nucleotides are TGTGCCAGCACCAAGGACAGGGGTGCCTACGAGCAGTACTTC.

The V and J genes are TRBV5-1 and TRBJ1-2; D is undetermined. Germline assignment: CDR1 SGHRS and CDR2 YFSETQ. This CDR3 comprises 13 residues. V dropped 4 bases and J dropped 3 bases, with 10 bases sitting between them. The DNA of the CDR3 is TGCGCCAGCAGCATGGGGTCGGACTATGGCTACACCTTC. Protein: CASSMGSDYGYTF.

DNA for the CDR3: TGTGCCAGCAGCTTGGAGTCCAGCCAAGAGACCCAGTACTTC. Translated, it gives CASSLESSQETQYF. This sequence joins TRBV5-6 and TRBJ2-5; no definite D call. CDR1 is SGHDT and CDR2 is YYEEEE in the germline V gene. V was clipped by 0 bases and J by 1 base, with 7 bases between them. This CDR3 is 14 amino acids long.

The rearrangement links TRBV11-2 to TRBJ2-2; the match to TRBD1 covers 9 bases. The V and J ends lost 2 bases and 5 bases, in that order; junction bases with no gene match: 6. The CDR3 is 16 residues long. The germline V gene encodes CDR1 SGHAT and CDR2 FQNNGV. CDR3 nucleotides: TGTGCCAGCAGCTTACCCCCGGACAGGGGAACCGGGGAGCTGTTTTTT. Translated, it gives CASSLPPDRGTGELFF.

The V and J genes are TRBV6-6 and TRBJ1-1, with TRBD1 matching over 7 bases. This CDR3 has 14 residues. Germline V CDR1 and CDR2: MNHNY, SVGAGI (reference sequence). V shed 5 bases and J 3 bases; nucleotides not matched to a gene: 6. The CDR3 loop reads CASSRGQAYTEAFF. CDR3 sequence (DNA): TGTGCCAGCAGTCGCGGACAGGCTTACACTGAAGCTTTCTTT.

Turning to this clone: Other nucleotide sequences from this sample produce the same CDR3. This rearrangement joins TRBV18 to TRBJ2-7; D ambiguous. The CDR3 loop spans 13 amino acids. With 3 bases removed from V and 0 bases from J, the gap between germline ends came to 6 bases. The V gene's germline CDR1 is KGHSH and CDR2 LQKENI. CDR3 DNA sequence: TGTGCCAGCTCACCGCGAGCCTCCTACGAGCAGTACTTC. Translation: CASSPRASYEQYF. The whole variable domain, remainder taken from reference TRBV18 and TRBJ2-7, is NAGVMQNPRHLVRRRGQEARLRCSPMKGHSHVYWYRQLPEEGLKFMVYLQKENIIDESGMPKERFSAEFPKEGPSILRIQQVVRGDSAAYFCASSPRASYEQYFGPGTRLTVT.

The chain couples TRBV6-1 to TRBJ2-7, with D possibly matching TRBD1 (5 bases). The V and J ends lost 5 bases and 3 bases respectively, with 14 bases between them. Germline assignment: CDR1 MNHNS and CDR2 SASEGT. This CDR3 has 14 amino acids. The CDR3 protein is CASSRRQTDYEQYF. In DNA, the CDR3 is TGTGCCAGCAGTCGGCGACAGACCGACTACGAGCAGTACTTC.

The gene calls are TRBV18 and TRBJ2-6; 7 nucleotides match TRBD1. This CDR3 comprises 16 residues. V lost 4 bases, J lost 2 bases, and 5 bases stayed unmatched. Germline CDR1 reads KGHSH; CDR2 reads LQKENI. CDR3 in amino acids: CASSQAGTAGANVLTF. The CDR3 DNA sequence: TGTGCCAGCTCACAAGCCGGGACAGCTGGGGCCAACGTCCTGACTTTC.

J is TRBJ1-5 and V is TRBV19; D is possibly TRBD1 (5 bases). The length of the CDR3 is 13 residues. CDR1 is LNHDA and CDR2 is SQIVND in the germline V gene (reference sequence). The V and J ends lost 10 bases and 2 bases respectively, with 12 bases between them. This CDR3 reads CATMGGGNQPQHF. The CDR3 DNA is TGTGCCACCATGGGGGGGGGCAATCAGCCCCAGCATTTT.

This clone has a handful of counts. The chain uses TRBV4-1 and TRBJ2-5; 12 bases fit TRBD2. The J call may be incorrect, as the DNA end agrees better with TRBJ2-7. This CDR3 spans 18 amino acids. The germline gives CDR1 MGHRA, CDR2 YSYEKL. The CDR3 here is CASSQDLRLAGAHYEQYF. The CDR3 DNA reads TGCGCCAGCAGCCAAGATCTAAGACTAGCGGGGGCCCACTACGAGCAGTACTTC.

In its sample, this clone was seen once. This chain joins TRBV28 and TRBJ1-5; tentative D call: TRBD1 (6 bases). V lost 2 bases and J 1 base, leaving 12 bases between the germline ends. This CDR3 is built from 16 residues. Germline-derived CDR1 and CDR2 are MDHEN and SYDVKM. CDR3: CASSLGGAASNQPQHF. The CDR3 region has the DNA TGTGCCAGCAGTTTAGGGGGGGCTGCCAGCAATCAGCCCCAGCATTTT. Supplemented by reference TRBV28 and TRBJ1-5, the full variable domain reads DVKVTQSSRYLVKRTGEKVFLECVQDMDHENMFWYRQDPGLGLRLIYFSYDVKMKEKGDIPEGYSVSREKKERFSLILESASTNQTSMYLCASSLGGAASNQPQHFGDGTRLSIL.

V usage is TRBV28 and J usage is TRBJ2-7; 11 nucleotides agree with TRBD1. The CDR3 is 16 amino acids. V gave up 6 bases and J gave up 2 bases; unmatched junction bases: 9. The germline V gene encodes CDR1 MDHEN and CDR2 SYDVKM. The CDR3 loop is CASSPPGTGGTYEQYF. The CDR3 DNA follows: TGTGCCAGCAGCCCCCCCGGGACAGGGGGAACCTACGAGCAGTACTTC.

CDR3 coding DNA: TGTGCCAGCAGCCGGATCCTAGCGGGGGTGGGGGAGCAGTACTTC. Its translation is CASSRILAGVGEQYF. J is TRBJ2-7 and V is TRBV7-9; 10 bases fit TRBD2. The CDR3 contains 15 residues. V shed 5 bases and J 7 bases; nucleotides not matched to a gene: 11. CDR1 SEHNR and CDR2 FQNEAQ come from the germline V gene (reference sequence).

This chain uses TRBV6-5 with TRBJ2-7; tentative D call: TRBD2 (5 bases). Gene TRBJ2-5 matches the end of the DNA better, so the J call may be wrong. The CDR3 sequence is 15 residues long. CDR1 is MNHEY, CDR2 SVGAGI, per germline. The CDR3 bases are TGTGCCAGCAGTTACGCCGGGGATCACCGGGAGACCCAGTACTTC. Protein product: CASSYAGDHRETQYF.

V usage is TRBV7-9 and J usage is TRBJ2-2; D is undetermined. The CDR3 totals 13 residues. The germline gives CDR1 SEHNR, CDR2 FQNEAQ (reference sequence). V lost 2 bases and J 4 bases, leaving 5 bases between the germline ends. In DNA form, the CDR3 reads TGTGCCAGCAGCTTACGCAGCACCGGGGAGCTGTTTTTT. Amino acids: CASSLRSTGELFF.